This T cell receptor beta chain was recovered during a study of CD8 T cells in ankylosing spondylitis. Germline V CDR1 and CDR2: SGHRS, YFSETQ. This CDR3 has 15 residues. Trimming stripped 0 bases from V and 5 bases from J, with 13 bases between. Worth noting for this clonotype: As yet, its antigen is unknown.

It was by quantitative 5'-RACE with molecular barcodes that TCR beta libraries were made. TCRdb reanalysed the 5' RACE reads using MiXCR and keeps one entry per CDR3 protein. The table records around 770,000 distinct CDR3 sequences, 15% to 20% of them present only once. The study's findings and limits: Past research had described some motif variants in reactive arthritis synovial fluid and blood. What appeared characteristic of ankylosing spondylitis blood was a TCR beta motif of eight highly homologous variants. In ankylosing spondylitis patients, matched synovial fluid reportedly showed significant enrichment of disease-linked clones.

The TCR comes from a male donor with ankylosing spondylitis. Sequenced input: blood, either unsorted or a sorted T cell fraction (not recorded which). The chain couples TRBV5-1 to TRBJ2-3, with D tentatively TRBD1 (5 bases). CDR3 bases: TGCGCCAGCAGCTTGGTAGCAGGGATAGGAGATACGCAGTATTTT. It is translated as CASSLVAGIGDTQYF.